Below, 31 T cell receptor beta chains from the same sample are listed, as sequenced in a study of T cells in Graves' hyperthyroidism and ophthalmopathy. Using RNA transcripts as the source, TCR beta CDR3 regions were amplified. TCR CDR3 underwent first-round RT-PCR with the HTBI primer set. TCRdb reprocessed the multiplex PCR reads with MiXCR, giving one entry per CDR3 protein. In the table there are 300,000 to 400,000 distinct CDR3 sequences, roughly 14% of which are singletons. The sequenced sample consisted of blood. These receptor sequences come from a woman between 25 and 40 years old with Graves' hyperthyroidism.

Regarding this clonotype: A read error may explain this, as a much larger clone is one base away. The V gene is TRBV12-3 or TRBV12-4, the J gene TRBJ2-3; D remains ambiguous. Trimming removed 1 base from V and 4 bases from J, with 9 bases in between. The CDR3 extends over 14 amino acids. The CDR3 DNA reads as TGTGCCAGCAGTTTAGGGTCCTTCGCAGATACGCAGTATTTT. Its protein product is CASSLGSFADTQYF.

This clonotype was observed at least ten times. The rearrangement uses TRBV28 and TRBJ2-1; D may be TRBD2 (5 bases). CDR3 length equals 13 residues. Germline values: CDR1 MDHEN, CDR2 SYDVKM. The V end lost 7 bases, the J end lost 0 bases, and 7 bases lay between the germline ends. CDR3 in amino acids: CASNEGSYNEQFF. The DNA of the CDR3 is TGTGCCAGCAATGAGGGCTCCTACAATGAGCAGTTCTTC.

This clonotype was counted ten times or more. V and J are TRBV6-1 and TRBJ1-2, with D hard to call. The CDR3 spans 15 residues. With 3 bases removed from V and 4 bases from J, the gap between germline ends came to 15 bases. Germline lookup yields CDR1 MNHNS and CDR2 SASEGT. The CDR3 nucleotides are TGTGCCAGCAGTGAGTCCCACGTGGGGAGCTATGGCTACACCTTC. Translation: CASSESHVGSYGYTF.

The chain uses TRBV30 and TRBJ1-6; no definite D call. The germline CDR1 and CDR2 sequences are GTSNPN and SVGIG (reference sequence). This CDR3 contains 14 residues. V lost 4 bases and J 4 bases, leaving 11 bases between the germline ends. The CDR3 spells CAWTKRPYNSPLHF. The CDR3 coding sequence is TGTGCCTGGACCAAGCGGCCTTATAATTCACCCCTCCACTTT.

This clonotype was recorded many times. The J gene is TRBJ1-2, the V gene TRBV7-9; tentatively, D is TRBD1 (5 bases). Trimming cost V 1 base and J 7 bases, with 10 bases left between them. The CDR3 loop spans 13 amino acids. The germline V gene has CDR1 SEHNR and CDR2 FQNEAQ (reference sequence). CDR3 loop: CASSLDPGAGYTF. The CDR3 DNA reads TGTGCCAGCAGCTTAGATCCCGGGGCTGGCTACACCTTC. The full variable domain, its missing parts supplied by reference TRBV7-9 and TRBJ1-2, is DTGVSQNPRHKITKRGQNVTFRCDPISEHNRLYWYRQTLGQGPEFLTYFQNEAQLEKSRLLSDRFSAERPKGSFSTLEIQRTEQGDSAMYLCASSLDPGAGYTFGSGTRLTVV.

This clonotype was found many times. This chain connects TRBV27 to TRBJ2-7; TRBD2 matches at 8 bases. CDR1 and CDR2 (germline): MNHEY, SMNVEV (reference sequence). V dropped 6 bases and J dropped 6; count of bases not matched to a gene: 16. This CDR3 is built from 16 residues. CDR3 nucleotide sequence: TGTGCCAGCAGCTTGGGGGGACTCTGGGCGGGGGGCGAGCAGTACTTC. Translated: CASSLGGLWAGGEQYF.

This clonotype was detected ten times or more. V gene TRBV28 combines with J gene TRBJ2-3, with D hard to call. Germline V lookup: CDR1 MDHEN, CDR2 SYDVKM. This CDR3 has 14 residues. V lost 3 bases and J 6 bases, leaving 13 bases between the germline ends. The CDR3 bases are TGTGCCAGCAGTTTCCCCGCGGCGGCGGATACGCAGTATTTT. This gives the protein CASSFPAAADTQYF.

A few counts support this clonotype. The chain recombines TRBV5-5 with TRBJ2-3; 13 bases are shared with TRBD2. This CDR3 has 16 residues. The germline gives CDR1 SGHKS, CDR2 YYEKEE (reference sequence). After removal of 5 bases from V and 6 bases from J, the junction contained 9 bases not matched to a gene. As DNA, the CDR3 is TGTGCCAGCAGATGGGGACTAGCGGGGCCGGGGGATACGCAGTATTTT. Amino acid sequence: CASRWGLAGPGDTQYF.

This clonotype has more than one count but fewer than ten. The chain carries TRBV27 and TRBJ2-3; TRBD2 matches at 9 bases. This CDR3 has 15 residues. Germline V gene lookup returns CDR1 MNHEY and CDR2 SMNVEV (reference sequence). The V segment lost 3 bases and the J segment 4 bases; nucleotides outside the gene matches: 5. As DNA, the CDR3 is TGTGCCAGCAGTTTTCTCGCGGGAGGGGCAGATACGCAGTATTTT. Its translation is CASSFLAGGADTQYF.

This clonotype was observed at least ten times. The genes are TRBV6-1 and TRBJ2-5, with 7 bases aligning to TRBD2. The germline V gene encodes CDR1 MNHNS and CDR2 SASEGT. The trim removed 8 bases at V and 4 bases at J, leaving 4 bases unmatched. There are 12 residues in the CDR3. CDR3 in DNA: TGTGCCAGCCAGGGACTACTAGAGACCCAGTACTTC. Translation: CASQGLLETQYF.

The chain combines TRBV7-2 with TRBJ1-4; D remains ambiguous. The V end lost 10 bases, the J end lost 8 bases, and 14 bases lay between the germline ends. CDR3 length equals 12 residues. Germline V CDR1 and CDR2: SGHTA, FQGNSA. The CDR3 spells CATRREGEKLFF. DNA of the CDR3: TGTGCCACCCGAAGGGAGGGCGAAAAACTGTTTTTT.

The sample holds a few counts of this clonotype. With a much larger clone just one base away, this may be a read error. This chain links TRBV11-3 with TRBJ2-7; D gene unclear. V shed 2 bases and J shed 6 bases, with 8 bases lying between them. CDR3 size: 12 residues. Per the germline V gene, CDR1 is SGHNT and CDR2 is YENEEA. CDR3 amino acids: CASSLNLSEQYF. CDR3 nucleotide sequence: TGTGCCAGCAGCTTAAATCTTAGCGAGCAGTACTTC.

Here the CDR3 DNA reads TGTGCCTGGAGTGAAGACTGGCGGATAGGTTCACCCCTCCACTTT. It yields the protein CAWSEDWRIGSPLHF. This chain uses TRBV30 with TRBJ1-6; no firm D call. Germline V lookup: CDR1 GTSNPN, CDR2 SVGIG (reference sequence). The CDR3 length is 15 residues. Trimming left V 1 base short and J 9 bases short, with 16 bases between.

In this sample, this clonotype turned up many times. The chain is built from TRBV5-1 and TRBJ2-1; 7 nucleotides align to TRBD1. Germline V gene lookup returns CDR1 SGHRS and CDR2 YFSETQ. CDR3 length: 14 amino acids. The DNA of the CDR3 is TGCGCAACCACCCGGGACAGCTCCTACAATGAGCAGTTCTTC. Translation gives CATTRDSSYNEQFF.

This clonotype was seen a few times. The chain employs TRBV12-3 or TRBV12-4 and TRBJ2-7, with D perhaps matching TRBD2 (7 bases). Trimming cost V 8 bases and J 4 bases, with 15 bases left between them. This CDR3 spans 13 amino acids. CDR3 amino acids: CASGEGGGYEQYF. CDR3 nucleotide sequence: TGTGCCAGCGGGGAGGGGGGAGGGTACGAGCAGTACTTC.

This clonotype was detected many times. The CDR3 region is CASSSWIVPSSYNEQFF. Written as DNA, the CDR3 is TGTGCCAGCAGTTCCTGGATAGTTCCCAGCTCCTACAATGAGCAGTTCTTC. The chain combines TRBV28 with TRBJ2-1; D not certain. V dropped 4 bases and J dropped 0 bases, with 16 bases sitting between them. The germline V gene encodes CDR1 MDHEN and CDR2 SYDVKM. CDR3 length: 17 amino acids.

This clonotype was counted between two and nine times. The chain has TRBV3-1 and TRBJ1-3; D is uncertain. The CDR3 length is 16 residues. Trimming pared 2 bases from V and 3 bases from J, leaving 14 bases between. The germline CDR1 and CDR2 sequences are LGHDT and YNNKEL (reference sequence). CDR3 residues: CASSQRTARYGNTIYF. The DNA for the CDR3 is TGTGCCAGCAGCCAAAGGACGGCCCGATATGGAAACACCATATATTTT.

This clonotype occurred a few times. J is TRBJ2-3 and V is TRBV5-1, with a tentative D call TRBD2 (6 bases). V lost 4 bases, J lost 9 bases, and 12 bases lay in between. The germline gives CDR1 SGHRS, CDR2 YFSETQ. CDR3 length: 12 residues. CDR3 nucleotides: TGCGCCAGCAGCCTTGGGGACTTAACGCAGTATTTT. Encoded protein: CASSLGDLTQYF.

This clonotype came up many times. The chain uses TRBV10-3 and TRBJ1-1; 7 nucleotides match TRBD1. This CDR3 is 11 amino acids long. Germline CDR1 ENHRY, CDR2 SYGVKD. Trimming removed 2 bases from V and 11 bases from J; junction bases left unmatched: 2. The CDR3 region is CAISEGRGAFF. CDR3 in DNA: TGTGCCATCAGTGAGGGCAGGGGGGCTTTCTTT.

This clonotype has just a few counts. This chain links TRBV30 with TRBJ1-6; a weak D match, TRBD1 (6 bases). The germline CDR1 and CDR2 sequences are GTSNPN and SVGIG (reference sequence). The CDR3 is 20 residues long. Deletions cut 0 bases from V and 14 bases from J, with 35 bases between. The CDR3, as DNA: TGTGCCTGGAGTGTAACAGGCGACCTGTTGGGGGCATCCCGCCTTGGAGCCCTCCACTTT. It codes for CAWSVTGDLLGASRLGALHF.

There are many counts of this clonotype. The V call is TRBV28, the J call TRBJ1-4, with D unclear. V was trimmed by 6 bases and J by 8 bases, leaving 10 bases between them. Germline V CDR1 and CDR2: MDHEN, SYDVKM. This CDR3 spans 12 amino acids. The CDR3 sequence: CASSTQLEKLFF. The CDR3 coding sequence is TGTGCCAGCAGCACACAACTCGAAAAACTGTTTTTT.

This clonotype came up many times. J is TRBJ2-7 and V is TRBV11-2; no definite D call. The germline V gene encodes CDR1 SGHAT and CDR2 FQNNGV. CDR3 length: 13 amino acids. With 4 bases removed from V and 2 bases from J, the gap between germline ends came to 9 bases. CDR3 nucleotide sequence: TGTGCCAGCAGCTCGGAGTTACCCTACGAGCAGTACTTC. Protein sequence: CASSSELPYEQYF. Full variable domain (remainder filled in from reference TRBV11-2 and TRBJ2-7): EAGVAQSPRYKIIEKRQSVAFWCNPISGHATLYWYQQILGQGPKLLIQFQNNGVVDDSQLPKDRFSAERLKGVDSTLKIQPAKLEDSAVYLCASSSELPYEQYFGPGTRLTVT.

The chain employs TRBV20-1 and TRBJ2-7; 7 nucleotides line up with TRBD2. CDR3 length equals 14 residues. Germline CDR1 is DFQATT and CDR2 is SNEGSKA (reference sequence). Trimming took 6 bases from V and 3 from J; bases not matched to a gene: 11. In DNA form, the CDR3 reads TGCAGTGCCCGAGCGGGGAGGGGCGACTACGAGCAGTACTTC. Translation gives CSARAGRGDYEQYF.

This clonotype was counted at least ten times. This chain joins TRBV12-3 or TRBV12-4 and TRBJ1-1; no reliable D call. The V gene lost 2 bases and the J gene lost 8 bases, with 6 bases spanning the gap. The CDR3 loop spans 11 amino acids. The CDR3 coding sequence is TGTGCCAGCAGTTTATCGGAAGAAGCTTTCTTT. It yields the protein CASSLSEEAFF.

Ten or more counts support this clonotype. This chain links TRBV6-5 with TRBJ2-1; weak D call: TRBD1 (6 bases). Trimming stripped 2 bases from V and 5 bases from J, with 25 bases between. Per the germline V gene, CDR1 is MNHEY and CDR2 is SVGAGI. This CDR3 region has 19 residues. The CDR3 DNA follows: TGTGCCAGCAGTTACCGATTTTCTCGGTCGACAGGAGAGAACAATGAGCAGTTCTTC. Amino acids: CASSYRFSRSTGENNEQFF.

The sample holds many counts of this clonotype. The chain links TRBV11-2 to TRBJ2-7; D unclear. V was cut by 2 bases and J by 2 bases, with 10 bases left in between. Germline loops: CDR1 SGHAT, CDR2 FQNNGV. The CDR3 is 14 residues long. Here the CDR3 reads CASSLSITTYEQYF. CDR3 nucleotide sequence: TGTGCCAGCAGCTTATCCATCACCACCTACGAGCAGTACTTC.

This chain connects TRBV5-5 to TRBJ1-2; D perhaps matches TRBD1 (6 bases). CDR3 length: 14 amino acids. Germline V gives CDR1 SGHKS, CDR2 YYEKEE (reference sequence). Trimming pared 1 base from V and 4 bases from J, leaving 11 bases between. This CDR3 is CASSLSGARYGYTF. CDR3 sequence (DNA): TGTGCCAGCAGCTTGTCGGGGGCGCGCTATGGCTACACCTTC.

In its sample, this clonotype was seen many times. The chain links TRBV2 to TRBJ1-4; D remains ambiguous. This CDR3 comprises 12 residues. CDR1 and CDR2 (germline): SNHLY, FYNNEI. Trimming removed 3 bases from V and 8 bases from J, with 7 bases in between. In DNA, the CDR3 is TGTGCCAGCAGTGATGGCGCGGAAAAACTGTTTTTT. This sequence encodes CASSDGAEKLFF.

This clonotype was found many times. This chain joins TRBV7-2 and TRBJ2-3, with 12 bases lining up with TRBD2. Looked up from germline, CDR1 is SGHTA and CDR2 is FQGNSA. CDR3 length: 16 amino acids. V shed 6 bases, J shed 5 bases, and the junction held 9 bases outside the gene matches. The CDR3 nucleotides read TGTGCCAGCAGAGTTGGACTAGCGGGAAAGGAAGATACGCAGTATTTT. This codes for CASRVGLAGKEDTQYF.

This clonotype was detected a few times. This CDR3 reads CASSTQGSEQFF. CDR3 coding DNA: TGTGCCAGTAGTACACAGGGGAGCGAGCAGTTCTTC. The V call is TRBV19, the J call TRBJ2-1, with TRBD1 matching over 7 bases. Trimming took 4 bases from V and 10 from J; bases not matched to a gene: 4. The length of the CDR3 is 12 residues. The germline V gene encodes CDR1 LNHDA and CDR2 SQIVND (reference sequence).

Only a few counts were recorded for this clonotype. The V gene is TRBV20-1, the J gene TRBJ2-7; possibly TRBD2 for D (5 bases). V was trimmed by 6 bases and J by 4 bases, leaving 22 bases between them. The CDR3 sequence is 15 residues long. The V gene's germline CDR1 is DFQATT and CDR2 SNEGSKA (reference sequence). CDR3 sequence (DNA): TGCAGTGCCAATGGGTGGGCCAGCGGAGTGTACGAGCAGTACTTC. Translated: CSANGWASGVYEQYF.